This note documents a single T cell receptor beta chain sequence. V was clipped by 3 bases and J by 5 bases, with 6 bases between them. Germline V gene sequence: CDR1 KGHDR, CDR2 SFDVKD. The CDR3 has 13 residues. In the original processing: Amplification from reference gene primers served as the basis for estimated nucleated cell counts. Data came from immunoSEQ multiplex PCR; TCRdb stores just in-frame clones and leaves some out. V, J and clone size are taken as reported in that table, and D and trimming were inferred from the DNA itself. The sample has over 65,000 clones; roughly nine tenths are singletons. The sample belongs to a study of blood T cell repertoires in COVID-19. Study at large: In each case, the material was cDNA or gDNA derived from T cells, B-cell-depleted T cells, or PBMCs.

This rearrangement joins TRBV24-1 to TRBJ2-2; D remains unclear. Specimen: peripheral blood. This TCR derives from a human donor in a cohort sampled during active COVID-19. The CDR3, as DNA: TGTGCCACCAGTGATCTGTTAACCGGGGAGCTGTTTTTT. Its protein product is CATSDLLTGELFF.